Detailed here is one T cell receptor (beta chain). Antigen: not known. A second roughly 6 to 11 cycle PCR used barcoded and J-beta primers. Using its own MiXCR run on the 5' RACE reads, TCRdb lists one record per CDR3 protein. The sample comprises approximately 790,000 distinct CDR3 sequences, around 62% of which are singletons, and around 30% rests with the top ten. The germline CDR1 and CDR2 sequences are SGDLS and YYNGEE. The junction had 7 bases not matched to a gene; V was cut back by 5 bases and J by 3 bases. The CDR3 extends over 17 amino acids. This sample was included in a study of blood T cells in healthy people across ages. Study results and caveats: When one million T cells were used, diversity estimates were thought to be underestimates. Observed TCR beta diversity per million T cells went down as age went up. This fall followed a roughly linear course with age.

Each sample used at least 6.5 million PBMCs. Sequenced material: blood. The clonotype originates from a man aged 25 to 40 in good health. This rearrangement joins TRBV9 to TRBJ2-2, with 13 bases lining up with TRBD2. CDR3 sequence reads: CASSPRTSGGDTGELFF. The CDR3 nucleotides are TGTGCCAGCAGTCCTCGGACTAGCGGGGGAGACACCGGGGAGCTGTTTTTT. The full variable domain, with the rest looked up from reference TRBV9 and TRBJ2-2, is DSGVTQTPKHLITATGQRVTLRCSPRSGDLSVYWYQQSLDQGLQFLIQYYNGEERAKGNILERFSAQQFPDLHSELNLSSLELGDSALYFCASSPRTSGGDTGELFFGEGSRLTVL.